This entry describes one T cell receptor beta chain. Its antigen remains unidentified. The sample belongs to a study of T cells expressing NK-cell markers. Across the study: Source material for TCR beta repertoires consisted of sorted CD3+CD56+NKG2C+, CD3+CD56+NKG2C- and CD3+CD56-NKG2C+ T cells. Seven donors tested HCMV-seropositive and one tested seronegative among the eight sequenced. General study findings and limits: Each of a handful of donors carried dominant NKG2C+ clonotypes accounting for roughly 1.0-7.5% of CD8+ T cells.

This CDR3 is built from 17 residues. CDR1 and CDR2 (germline): PRHDT, FYEKMQ (reference sequence). TCR beta cDNA was made by 5'RACE template switching with UMIs. TCRdb re-called the 5' RACE reads and shows each CDR3 protein once, DNA omitted. The sample has fewer than 300,000 distinct CDR3 sequences. V gene TRBV13 combines with J gene TRBJ2-1. The TCR was taken from a woman aged 18 to 75 in good health. The material sequenced was blood T cells: a sorted CD56 or NKG2C T cell subset, CD4+ or CD8+ T cells, or bulk PBMC T cells (not recorded which). The CDR3 loop reads CASSSRFTGSSYNEQFF.